This T cell receptor beta chain was recovered during a study of cytomegalovirus exposure and HLA in healthy donors. CDR1 is SGHTA, CDR2 FQGNSA, per germline. The CDR3 length is 14 residues. The V and J ends lost 5 bases and 2 bases, in that order; junction bases with no gene match: 6. Amplification used 60 Vbeta primers and 13 Jbeta primers. The table came from immunoSEQ multiplex PCR; TCRdb's copy has only in-frame clones and leaves some out. The sample has fewer than 35,000 clones. The rearrangement joins TRBV7-2 to TRBJ2-7; 7 nucleotides match TRBD1. Specimen: PBMCs. This receptor was obtained from a female donor in good health and CMV-seronegative. Here the CDR3 reads CASSRTGTAYEQYF. In nucleotides, the CDR3 is TGTGCCAGCAGCCGGACCGGGACAGCCTACGAGCAGTACTTC.